What follows describes a single T cell receptor beta chain. Antigen: not known. The source of the sample is a study of long-term antiretroviral therapy in people with HIV. With survey level as its setting, the immunoSEQ assay was v3.0. Some clones are missing from TCRdb's copy, which holds only in-frame ones; the method was immunoSEQ multiplex PCR. The sample lists some 35,000 clones; about four fifths were seen once. Study results and limitations: Specimen acquisition occurred between the mid-2000s and the late 2010s, potentially under older ART regimens. ART adherence was not documented, and neither viral resistance nor therapy changes had any data.

Germline CDR1 is SQVTM and CDR2 is ANQGSEA. CDR3 length: 12 amino acids. Deletions cut 4 bases from V and 8 bases from J, with 12 bases between. The sequences come from unsorted PBMCs, collected 3 years after starting antiretroviral therapy. This sequence joins TRBV29-1 and TRBJ2-4; possible D gene TRBD2, 6 bases. The sequence was collected from a man aged 50-60 years with HIV. CDR3 bases: TGCAGCGTTGGACTAGATAGTGACATTCAGTACTTC. It codes for CSVGLDSDIQYF. Supplemented by reference TRBV29-1 and TRBJ2-4, the full variable domain reads SAVISQKPSRDICQRGTSLTIQCQVDSQVTMMFWYRQQPGQSLTLIATANQGSEATYESGFVIDKFPISRPNLTFSTLTVSNMSPEDSSIYLCSVGLDSDIQYFGAGTRLSVL.